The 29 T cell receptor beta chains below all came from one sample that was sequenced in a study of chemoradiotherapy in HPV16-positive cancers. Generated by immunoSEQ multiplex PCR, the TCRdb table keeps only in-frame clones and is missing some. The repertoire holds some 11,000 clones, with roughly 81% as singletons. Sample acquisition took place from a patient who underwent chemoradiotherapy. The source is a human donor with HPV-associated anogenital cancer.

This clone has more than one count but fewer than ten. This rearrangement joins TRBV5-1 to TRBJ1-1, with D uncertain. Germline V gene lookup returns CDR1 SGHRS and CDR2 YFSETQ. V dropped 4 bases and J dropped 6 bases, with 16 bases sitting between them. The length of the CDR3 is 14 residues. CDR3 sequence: CASSQDRTDAEAFF. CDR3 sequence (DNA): TGCGCCAGCAGCCAGGACCGGACGGACGCTGAAGCTTTCTTT.

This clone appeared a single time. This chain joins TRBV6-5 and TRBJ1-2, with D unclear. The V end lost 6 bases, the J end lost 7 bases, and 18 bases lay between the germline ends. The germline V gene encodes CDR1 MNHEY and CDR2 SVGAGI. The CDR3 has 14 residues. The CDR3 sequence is CASSPDRFFSGYTF. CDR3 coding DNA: TGTGCCAGCAGCCCCGACCGTTTTTTTAGTGGCTACACCTTC.

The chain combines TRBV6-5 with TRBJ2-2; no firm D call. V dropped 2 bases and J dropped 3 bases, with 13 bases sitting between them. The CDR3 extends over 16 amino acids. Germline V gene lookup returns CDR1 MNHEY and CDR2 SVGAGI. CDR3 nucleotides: TGTGCCAGCAGTTACGTGGAGTTGGGCGACACCGGGGAGCTGTTTTTT. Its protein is CASSYVELGDTGELFF.

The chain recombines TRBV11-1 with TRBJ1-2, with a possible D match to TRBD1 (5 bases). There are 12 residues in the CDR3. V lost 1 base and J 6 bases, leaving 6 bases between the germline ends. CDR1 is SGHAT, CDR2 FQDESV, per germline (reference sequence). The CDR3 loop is CASSLGQNGYTF. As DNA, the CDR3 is TGTGCCAGCAGCTTAGGACAGAATGGCTACACCTTC.

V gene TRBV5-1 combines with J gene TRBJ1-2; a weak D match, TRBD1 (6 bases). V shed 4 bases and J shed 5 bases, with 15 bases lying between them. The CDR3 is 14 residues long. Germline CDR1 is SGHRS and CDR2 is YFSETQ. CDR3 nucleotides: TGCGCCAGCAGCCACGGGGCTCAGGGGTATGGCTACACCTTC. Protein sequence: CASSHGAQGYGYTF. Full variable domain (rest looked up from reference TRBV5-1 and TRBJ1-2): KAGVTQTPRYLIKTRGQQVTLSCSPISGHRSVSWYQQTPGQGLQFLFEYFSETQRNKGNFPGRFSGRQFSNSRSEMNVSTLELGDSALYLCASSHGAQGYGYTFGSGTRLTVV.

CDR3: CASSESVPNSPLHF. The CDR3 coding sequence is TGTGCCAGCAGTGAAAGCGTTCCGAATTCACCCCTCCACTTT. The chain is built from TRBV6-1 and TRBJ1-6; D unclear. Trimming left V 2 bases short and J 7 bases short, with 9 bases between. Germline CDR1 and CDR2: MNHNS and SASEGT. The CDR3 consists of 14 residues.

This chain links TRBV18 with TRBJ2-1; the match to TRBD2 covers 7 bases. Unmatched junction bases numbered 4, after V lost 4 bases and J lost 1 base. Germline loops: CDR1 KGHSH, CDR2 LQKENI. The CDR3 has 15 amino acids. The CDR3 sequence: CASSQRGPSYNEQFF. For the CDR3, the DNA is TGTGCCAGCTCACAGCGGGGACCGTCCTACAATGAGCAGTTCTTC.

Written as DNA, the CDR3 is TGTGCCAGCAGCTTTGATGGCAGGAGGGGCTACACCTTC. Amino acid sequence: CASSFDGRRGYTF. V and J are TRBV7-2 and TRBJ1-2; D is unresolved. The CDR3 has 13 residues. Germline-derived CDR1 and CDR2 are SGHTA and FQGNSA. Trimming pared 3 bases from V and 8 bases from J, leaving 13 bases between.

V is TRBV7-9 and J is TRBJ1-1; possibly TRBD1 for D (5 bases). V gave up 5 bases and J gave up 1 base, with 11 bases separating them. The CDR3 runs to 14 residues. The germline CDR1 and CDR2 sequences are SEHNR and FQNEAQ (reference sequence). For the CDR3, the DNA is TGTGCCAGCAGCCCCTTTGGACAGAACACTGAAGCTTTCTTT. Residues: CASSPFGQNTEAFF.

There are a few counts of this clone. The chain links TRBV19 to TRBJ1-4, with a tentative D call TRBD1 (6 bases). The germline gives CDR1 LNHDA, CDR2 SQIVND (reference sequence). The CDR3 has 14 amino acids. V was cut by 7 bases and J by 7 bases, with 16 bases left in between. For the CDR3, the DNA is TGTGCCAGTACCCTACAGGGTGGGGGTGAAAAACTGTTTTTT. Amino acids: CASTLQGGGEKLFF.

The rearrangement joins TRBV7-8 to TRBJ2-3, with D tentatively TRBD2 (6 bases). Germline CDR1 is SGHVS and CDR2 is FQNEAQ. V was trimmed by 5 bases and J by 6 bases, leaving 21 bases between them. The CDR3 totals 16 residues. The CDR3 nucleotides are TGTGCCAGCAGCCCCAGACTAGAAAGGGCCCCGGATACGCAGTATTTT. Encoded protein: CASSPRLERAPDTQYF.

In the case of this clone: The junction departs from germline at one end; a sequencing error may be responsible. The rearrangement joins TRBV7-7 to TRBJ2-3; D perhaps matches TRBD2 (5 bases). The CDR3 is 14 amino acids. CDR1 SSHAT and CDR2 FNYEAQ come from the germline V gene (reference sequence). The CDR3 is CASSLALGTDTQYF. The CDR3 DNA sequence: TGTGCTAGCAGCTTAGCGCTGGGCACAGATACGCAGTATTTT.

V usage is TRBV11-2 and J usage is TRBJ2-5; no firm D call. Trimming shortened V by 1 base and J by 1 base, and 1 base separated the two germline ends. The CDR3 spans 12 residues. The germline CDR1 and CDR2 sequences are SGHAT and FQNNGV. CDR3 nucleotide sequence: TGTGCCAGCAGCTTAGTCCAAGAGACCCAGTACTTC. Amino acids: CASSLVQETQYF.

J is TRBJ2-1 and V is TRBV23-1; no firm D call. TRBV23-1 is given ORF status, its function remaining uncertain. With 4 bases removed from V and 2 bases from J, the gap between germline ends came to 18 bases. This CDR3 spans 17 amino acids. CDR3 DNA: TGCGCCAGCAGTCTCCTCCCCAGTGTTGCGGCCTACAATGAGCAGTTCTTC. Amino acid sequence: CASSLLPSVAAYNEQFF.

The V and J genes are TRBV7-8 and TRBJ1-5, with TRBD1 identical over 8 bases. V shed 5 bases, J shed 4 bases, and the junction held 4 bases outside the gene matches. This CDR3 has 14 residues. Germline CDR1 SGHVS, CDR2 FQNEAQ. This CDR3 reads CASSLDRANQPQHF. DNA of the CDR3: TGTGCCAGCAGCCTGGACAGGGCGAATCAGCCCCAGCATTTT.

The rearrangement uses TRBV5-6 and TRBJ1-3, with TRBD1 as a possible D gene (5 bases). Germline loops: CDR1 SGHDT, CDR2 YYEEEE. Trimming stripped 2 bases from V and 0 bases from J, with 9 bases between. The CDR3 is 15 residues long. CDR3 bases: TGTGCCAGCAGCTTAAGGGGCCTCTCTGGAAACACCATATATTTT. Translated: CASSLRGLSGNTIYF.

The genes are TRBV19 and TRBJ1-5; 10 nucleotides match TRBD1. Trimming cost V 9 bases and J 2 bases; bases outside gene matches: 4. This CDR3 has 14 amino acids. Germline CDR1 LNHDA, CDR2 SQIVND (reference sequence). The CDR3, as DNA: TGTGCCAGCACCGGGACAGGGGGCAATCAGCCCCAGCATTTT. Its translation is CASTGTGGNQPQHF.

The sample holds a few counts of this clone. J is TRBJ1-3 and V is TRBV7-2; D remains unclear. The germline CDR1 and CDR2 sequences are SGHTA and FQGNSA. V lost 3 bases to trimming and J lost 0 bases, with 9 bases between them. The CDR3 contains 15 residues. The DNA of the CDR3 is TGTGCCAGCAGCTTCCGGCTCCACTCTGGAAACACCATATATTTT. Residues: CASSFRLHSGNTIYF.

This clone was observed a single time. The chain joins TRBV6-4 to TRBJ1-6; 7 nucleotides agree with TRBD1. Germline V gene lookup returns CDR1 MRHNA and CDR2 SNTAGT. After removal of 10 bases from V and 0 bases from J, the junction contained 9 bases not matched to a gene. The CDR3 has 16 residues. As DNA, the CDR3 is TGTGCCACCCGGGGACAGCCGAGCTCCTATAATTCACCCCTCCACTTT. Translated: CATRGQPSSYNSPLHF.

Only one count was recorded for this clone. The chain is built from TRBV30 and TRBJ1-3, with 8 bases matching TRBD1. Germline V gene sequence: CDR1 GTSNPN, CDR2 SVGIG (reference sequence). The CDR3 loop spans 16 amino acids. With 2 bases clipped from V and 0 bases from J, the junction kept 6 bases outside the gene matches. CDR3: CAWSLGQGNSGNTIYF. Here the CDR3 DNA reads TGTGCCTGGAGTCTCGGACAGGGAAACTCTGGAAACACCATATATTTT. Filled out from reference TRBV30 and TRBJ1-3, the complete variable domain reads SQTIHQWPATLVQPVGSPLSLECTVEGTSNPNLYWYRQAAGRGLQLLFYSVGIGQISSEVPQNLSASRPQDRQFILSSKKLLLSDSGFYLCAWSLGQGNSGNTIYFGEGSWLTVV.

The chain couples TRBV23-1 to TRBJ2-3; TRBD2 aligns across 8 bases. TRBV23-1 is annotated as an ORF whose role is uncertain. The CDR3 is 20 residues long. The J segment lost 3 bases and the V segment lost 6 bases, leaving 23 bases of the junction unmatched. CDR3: CASSHEPDSGIHCRTDTQYF. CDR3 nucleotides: TGCGCCAGCAGCCACGAACCAGATAGCGGGATTCATTGTAGGACAGATACGCAGTATTTT.

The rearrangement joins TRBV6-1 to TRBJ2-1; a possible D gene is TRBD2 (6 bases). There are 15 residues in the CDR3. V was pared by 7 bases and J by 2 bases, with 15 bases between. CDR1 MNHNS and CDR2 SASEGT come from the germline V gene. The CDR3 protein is CASTRSGPTYNEQFF. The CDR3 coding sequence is TGTGCCAGCACTAGGAGCGGGCCCACCTACAATGAGCAGTTCTTC.

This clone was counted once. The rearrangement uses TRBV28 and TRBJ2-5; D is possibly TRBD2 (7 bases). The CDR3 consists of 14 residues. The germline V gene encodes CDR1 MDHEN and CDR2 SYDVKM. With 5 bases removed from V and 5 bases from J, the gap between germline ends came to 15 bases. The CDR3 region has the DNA TGTGCCAGCAGTCCAGGCGGGGGCGCGGAGACCCAGTACTTC. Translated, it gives CASSPGGGAETQYF.

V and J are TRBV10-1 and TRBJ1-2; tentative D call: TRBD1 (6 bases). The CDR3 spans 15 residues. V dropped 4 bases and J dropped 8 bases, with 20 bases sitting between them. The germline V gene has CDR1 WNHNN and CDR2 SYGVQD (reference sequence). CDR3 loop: CASSGLRQGIRGYTF. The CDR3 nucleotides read TGCGCCAGCAGTGGACTTCGGCAGGGGATAAGGGGCTACACCTTC.

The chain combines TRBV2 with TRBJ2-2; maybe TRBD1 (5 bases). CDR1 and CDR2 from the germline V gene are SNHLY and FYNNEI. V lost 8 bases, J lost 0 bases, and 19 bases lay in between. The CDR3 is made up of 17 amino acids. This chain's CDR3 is CASSVTPQETNTGELFF. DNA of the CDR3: TGTGCCAGCTCGGTGACACCACAGGAGACGAACACCGGGGAGCTGTTTTTT.

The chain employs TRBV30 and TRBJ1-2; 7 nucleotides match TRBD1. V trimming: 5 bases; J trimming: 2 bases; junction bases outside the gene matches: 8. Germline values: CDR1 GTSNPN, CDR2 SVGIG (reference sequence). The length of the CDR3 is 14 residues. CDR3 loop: CAWHRSGGNYGYTF. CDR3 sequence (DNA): TGTGCCTGGCACCGTTCAGGGGGAAACTATGGCTACACCTTC.

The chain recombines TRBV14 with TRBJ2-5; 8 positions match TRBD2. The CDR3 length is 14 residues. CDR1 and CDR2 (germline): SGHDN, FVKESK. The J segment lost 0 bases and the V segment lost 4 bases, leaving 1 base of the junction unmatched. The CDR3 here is CASSPSGYQETQYF. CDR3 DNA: TGTGCCAGCAGCCCTAGCGGGTACCAAGAGACCCAGTACTTC.

The CDR3, as DNA: TGTGCCAGCAGTTCCTACGGGACAGGGGGTCCGCTGGATGAAAAACTGTTTTTT. Amino acids: CASSSYGTGGPLDEKLFF. The chain recombines TRBV28 with TRBJ1-4; the match to TRBD1 covers 11 bases. Germline lookup yields CDR1 MDHEN and CDR2 SYDVKM. J lost 6 bases, V lost 4 bases, and 13 bases had no gene match. CDR3 length: 18 residues.

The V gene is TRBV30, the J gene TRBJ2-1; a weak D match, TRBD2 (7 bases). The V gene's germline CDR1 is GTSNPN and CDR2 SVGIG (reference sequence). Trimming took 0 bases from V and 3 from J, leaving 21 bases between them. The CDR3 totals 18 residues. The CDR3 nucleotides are TGTGCCTGGAGTGTACGCGGGGGCACGGATTTCCTCTACAATGAGCAGTTCTTC. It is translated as CAWSVRGGTDFLYNEQFF.